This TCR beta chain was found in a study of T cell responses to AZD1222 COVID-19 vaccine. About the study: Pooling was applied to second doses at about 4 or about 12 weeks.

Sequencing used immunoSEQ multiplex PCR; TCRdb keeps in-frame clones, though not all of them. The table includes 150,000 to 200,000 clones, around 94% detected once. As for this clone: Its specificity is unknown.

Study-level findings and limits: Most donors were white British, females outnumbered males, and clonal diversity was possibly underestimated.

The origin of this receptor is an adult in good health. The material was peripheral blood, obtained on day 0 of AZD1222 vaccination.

CDR3 sequence: CASSPTGGLGYTF. CDR3 DNA sequence: TGTGCCAGCAGCCCAACAGGGGGCCTTGGCTACACCTTC. This rearrangement joins TRBV5-6 to TRBJ1-2, with 9 bases aligning to TRBD1. The CDR3 extends over 13 amino acids. Germline V gene lookup returns CDR1 SGHDT and CDR2 YYEEEE. J was trimmed by 7 bases and V by 4 bases; bases with no gene match: 5.